Listed below are T cell receptor beta chains from one sample, sequenced in a study of CD4 and CD8 cells across lung adenocarcinoma regions. Via MiXCR, TCRdb re-called the PCR reads, giving one row per CDR3 protein. The sample lists about 5,500 distinct CDR3 sequences, around 49% occurring once. The sequencing sample was made of CD8+ T cells from the margin of a lung tumor. The receptor set was obtained from a male donor with lung adenocarcinoma. The CD4 and CD8 labels of this study may be unreliable. CDR3s include the opening cysteine and the closing phenylalanine or tryptophan. A D gene is named only where the DNA matches it firmly. A clone size is listed for some rows: how often the clone was seen (once, few, many), or a class if it is expanded.

clone_size j_call d_call v_call cdr3_nt cdr3_aa
. TRBJ2-6 TRBD1 TRBV6-1 TGTGCCAGCAGGGACAGTACAGGGGGCCCTGGGGCCAACGTCCTGACTTTC CASRDSTGGPGANVLTF
many TRBJ2-7 . TRBV6-5 TGTGCCAGCAGTTCGGGGGCGGGATTAGCCTACGAGCAGTACTTC CASSSGAGLAYEQYF
. TRBJ2-2 TRBD2 TRBV6-1 TGTGCCAGCAGTGACGGGGGGGACACCGGGGAGCTGTTTTTT CASSDGGDTGELFF
. TRBJ2-1 TRBD2 TRBV4-2 TGTGCCAGCAGCCAAGCAGCGGGGGAATACAATGAGCAGTTCTTC CASSQAAGEYNEQFF
. TRBJ2-5 . TRBV6-1 TGTGCCAGCAGTGAAGGACTTTGGCAAGAGACCCAGTACTTC CASSEGLWQETQYF
. TRBJ1-6 TRBD1 TRBV6-1 TGTGCCAGCAGTCCCCGGGACAGGGGTGGTTCACCCCTCCACTTT CASSPRDRGGSPLHF
. TRBJ2-1 . TRBV6-1 TGTGCCAGCAGTCTGGGTCCCAACAATAAGCAGTTCTTC CASSLGPNNKQFF
many TRBJ2-3 TRBD2 TRBV7-2 TGTGCCAGCAGCCCCTGGACTAGCGGCACAGATACGCAGTATTTT CASSPWTSGTDTQYF
medium-sized TRBJ2-2 . TRBV6-1 TGTGCCAGCAGCAAGTCGGGAGCTTCCACCGGGGAGCTGTTTTTT CASSKSGASTGELFF
. TRBJ2-5 TRBD1 TRBV27 TGTGCCAGCACCCAAAGGACAGGGGATGGTGAGCAGTACTTC CASTQRTGDGEQYF
many TRBJ2-1 . TRBV6-5 TGTGCCAGCACCCCGGTCAGGGGCGCCTACAATGAGCAGTTCTTC CASTPVRGAYNEQFF
many TRBJ1-1 . TRBV6-5 TGTGCCAGCAGCGTTTCGGGCGGTGGCACTGAAGCTTTCTTT CASSVSGGGTEAFF
medium-sized TRBJ2-1 . TRBV6-1 TGTGCCAGCAGTGAATACGGGACCAACAATGAGCAGTTCTTC CASSEYGTNNEQFF
many TRBJ2-6 TRBD1 TRBV11-3 TGTGCCAGCAGCTTCATGACAGGGGCCGACTCTGGGGCCAACGTCCTGACTTTC CASSFMTGADSGANVLTF
. TRBJ2-3 . TRBV6-1 TGTGCCAGCAGTACCCAAGCTGGGTCGCGTCCCGAGGCGCAGTATTTT CASSTQAGSRPEAQYF
many TRBJ2-7 . TRBV6-5 TGTGCCAGCAGTCGCGATATGGGCTACGAGCAGTACTTC CASSRDMGYEQYF
many TRBJ2-1 TRBD2 TRBV12-3/TRBV12-4 TGTGCCAGCAGTCTAGCGGGGGGAAGGGTCGTTGAGCAGTTCTTC CASSLAGGRVVEQFF
medium-sized TRBJ1-6 . TRBV6-5 TGTGCCAGCAGTATACAGTCGGGGGGGGGTTCACCCCTCCACTTT CASSIQSGGGSPLHF
once TRBJ2-1 TRBD2 TRBV6-1 TGTGCCAGCAGAGGAGGGACTAGGGAGCAGTTCTTT CASRGGTREQFF
. TRBJ2-1 TRBD2 TRBV6-5 TGTGCCAGCAGGCCGGGACTAGCGGGTTACAATGAGCAGTTCTTC CASRPGLAGYNEQFF
. TRBJ2-1 . TRBV7-2 TGTGCCAGCAGCTTATCCAGGGTATACGAGCAGTTCTTC CASSLSRVYEQFF
. TRBJ2-3 . TRBV6-5 TGTGCCAGCAGTTACTCCCCTGCTTCCCCGCCAGATACGCAGTATTTT CASSYSPASPPDTQYF
. TRBJ2-7 . TRBV6-1 TGTGCCAGCAACTGGATGGGGCAGGTCGAGCAGTACTTC CASNWMGQVEQYF
. TRBJ2-7 . TRBV27 TGTGCCACTAGGGGGGGGCGCTCCTACGAGCAGTACTTC CATRGGRSYEQYF
many TRBJ2-5 . TRBV9 TGTGCCAGCAGCGTCGGATTGGGGCCACAAGAGACCCAGTACTTC CASSVGLGPQETQYF
. TRBJ2-5 . TRBV7-3 TGTGCCAGCAGCTTTCAACCTCAAGAGACCCAGTACTTC CASSFQPQETQYF
. TRBJ2-1 TRBD2 TRBV7-8 TGTGCCAGCAGCTTAAGTTTATTAGCGGGGTCCTCCCAGTTCTTC CASSLSLLAGSSQFF
. TRBJ2-1 TRBD2 TRBV6-1 TGTGCCAGCATGAGGACTAGCGGGGACAATGAGCAGTTCTTC CASMRTSGDNEQFF
few TRBJ2-4 TRBD1 TRBV27 TGTGCCAGCAGTTTAGCCGGGACAGGGGGCGCGTTTCAGTACTTC CASSLAGTGGAFQYF
. TRBJ2-4 . TRBV25-1 TGTGCCAGCACCGAGCGTACGCAGGACACCCAGTACTTC CASTERTQDTQYF
. TRBJ2-1 . TRBV6-5 TGTGCCCGCGGTCACCAGAGCGTGCGCAGAAATACGCAGTATTTC CARGHQSVRRNTQYF
once TRBJ2-3 . TRBV6-1 TGTGCCGGCAGTGGGAGCCAGGACTTAGATACCCAGTATTTT CAGSGSQDLDTQYF
few TRBJ2-4 . TRBV18 TGTGCCAGCTCAGCCTCACAGGGATGGGACATTCAGTACTTC CASSASQGWDIQYF
many TRBJ2-1 . TRBV14 TGTGCCAGCAGCCTAGCGGAAACCTGGGGGCAGTTCTTC CASSLAETWGQFF
. TRBJ1-1 . TRBV5-8 TGTGCCAGCCGGCGGGGCCCGATGAACACTGAAGCTTTCTTT CASRRGPMNTEAFF
few TRBJ2-1 TRBD2 TRBV20-1 TGCAGTGCAGAGCCGGGACTAGCGAGTAATGAGCAGTTCTTC CSAEPGLASNEQFF
. TRBJ1-1 . TRBV25-1 TGTGCCAGCAGTGGACGACTCTGGGAAGCTTTCTTT CASSGRLWEAFF
. TRBJ2-5 TRBD1 TRBV6-1 TGTGCCAGCAGTCTTCAGGGGGCGTACACTGAGACCCAGTACTTC CASSLQGAYTETQYF
. TRBJ2-7 TRBD2 TRBV27 TGTGCCAGCAGGGTAGCGGGAGGGGTCCGCGAGCAGTACTTC CASRVAGGVREQYF
few TRBJ2-7 TRBD2 TRBV20-1 TGCAGTGCTAGGCCGGCTAGCGGGAGGAGAGCTTACGAGCAGTACTTC CSARPASGRRAYEQYF
few TRBJ2-7 . TRBV6-1 TGTGCCAGCACCCAACTAACCCCCTACGAGCAGTACTTC CASTQLTPYEQYF
. TRBJ2-7 TRBD1 TRBV9 TGTGCCAGCAGCCCCGGGACAGGGTCCTCCTACGAGCAGTACTTC CASSPGTGSSYEQYF
. TRBJ2-5 . TRBV4-1 TGCGCCAGCAGCCAACCCTTCGGAGGGGATGAGCAGTACTTC CASSQPFGGDEQYF
. TRBJ2-1 . TRBV11-3 TGTGCCAGCAGCTTAGATCTTGTGGCCGACCCGCAGGACGAGCAGTTCTTC CASSLDLVADPQDEQFF
many TRBJ1-1 . TRBV4-2 TGTGCCAGCAGCCAAGAACAGGGCGGAAGAGCTTTCTTT CASSQEQGGRAFF